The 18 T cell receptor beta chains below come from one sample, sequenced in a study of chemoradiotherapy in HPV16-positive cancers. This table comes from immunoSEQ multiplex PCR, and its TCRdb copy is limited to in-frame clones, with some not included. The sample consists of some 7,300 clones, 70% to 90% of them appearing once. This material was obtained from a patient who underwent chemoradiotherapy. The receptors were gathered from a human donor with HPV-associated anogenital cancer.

The CDR3, as DNA: TGTGCTAGTGGTTTCCCCCTCAGGGGAGGATTGGCCGGGGAGCTGTTTTTT. It translates to CASGFPLRGGLAGELFF. The rearrangement uses TRBV12-5 and TRBJ2-2; perhaps D is TRBD1 or TRBD2 (6 bases each). CDR1 and CDR2 (germline): LGHNT, FRNRAP. The CDR3 spans 17 residues. The V end was cut by 3 bases, the J end by 6 bases, with 20 bases between.

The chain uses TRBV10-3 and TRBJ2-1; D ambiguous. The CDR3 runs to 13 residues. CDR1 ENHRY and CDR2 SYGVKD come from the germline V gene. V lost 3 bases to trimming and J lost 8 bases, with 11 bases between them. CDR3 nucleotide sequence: TGTGCCATCAGTGAACGTGATTCCTATGAGCAGTTCTTC. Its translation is CAISERDSYEQFF.

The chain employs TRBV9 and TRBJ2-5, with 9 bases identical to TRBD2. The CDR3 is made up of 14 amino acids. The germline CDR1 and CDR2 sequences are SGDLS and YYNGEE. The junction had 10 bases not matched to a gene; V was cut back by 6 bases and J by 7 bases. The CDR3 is CASNPAGGGWTQYF. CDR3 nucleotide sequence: TGTGCCAGCAACCCGGCGGGGGGGGGTTGGACCCAGTACTTC.

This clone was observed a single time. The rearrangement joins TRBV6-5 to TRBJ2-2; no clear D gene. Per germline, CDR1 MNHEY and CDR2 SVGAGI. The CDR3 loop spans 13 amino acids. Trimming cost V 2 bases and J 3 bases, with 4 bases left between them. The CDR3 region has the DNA TGTGCCAGCAGTTACCAGGACACCGGGGAGCTGTTTTTT. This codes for CASSYQDTGELFF.

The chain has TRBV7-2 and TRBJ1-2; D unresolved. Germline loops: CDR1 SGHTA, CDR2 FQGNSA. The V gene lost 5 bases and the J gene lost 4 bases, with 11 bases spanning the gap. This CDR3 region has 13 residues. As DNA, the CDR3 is TGTGCCAGCAGCCCACAGAGTCCCTATGGCTACACCTTC. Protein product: CASSPQSPYGYTF.

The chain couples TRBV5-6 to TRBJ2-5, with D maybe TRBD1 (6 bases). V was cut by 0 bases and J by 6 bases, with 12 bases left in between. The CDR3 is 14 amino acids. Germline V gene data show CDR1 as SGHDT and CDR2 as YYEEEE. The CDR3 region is CASSLDGGGKTQYF. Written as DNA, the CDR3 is TGTGCCAGCAGCTTGGATGGGGGCGGAAAGACCCAGTACTTC.

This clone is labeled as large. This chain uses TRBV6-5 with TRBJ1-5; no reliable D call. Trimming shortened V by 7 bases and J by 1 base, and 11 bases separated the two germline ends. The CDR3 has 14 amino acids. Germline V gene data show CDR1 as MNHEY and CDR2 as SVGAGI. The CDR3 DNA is TGTGCCAGCACCCCCCCCGGGAGCAATCAGCCCCAGCATTTT. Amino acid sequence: CASTPPGSNQPQHF.

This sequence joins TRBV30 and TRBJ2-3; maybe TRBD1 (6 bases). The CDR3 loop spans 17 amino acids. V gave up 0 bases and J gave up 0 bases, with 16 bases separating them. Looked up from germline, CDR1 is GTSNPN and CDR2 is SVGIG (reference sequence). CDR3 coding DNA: TGTGCCTGGAGTGTACTAATGACAGGACCTAGCACAGATACGCAGTATTTT. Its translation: CAWSVLMTGPSTDTQYF.

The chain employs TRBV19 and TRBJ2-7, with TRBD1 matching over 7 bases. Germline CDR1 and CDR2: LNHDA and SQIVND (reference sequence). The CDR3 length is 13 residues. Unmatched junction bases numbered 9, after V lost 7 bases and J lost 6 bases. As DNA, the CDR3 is TGTGCCAGTACCCTGACAGGGATGGGCGAGCAGTACTTC. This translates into CASTLTGMGEQYF.

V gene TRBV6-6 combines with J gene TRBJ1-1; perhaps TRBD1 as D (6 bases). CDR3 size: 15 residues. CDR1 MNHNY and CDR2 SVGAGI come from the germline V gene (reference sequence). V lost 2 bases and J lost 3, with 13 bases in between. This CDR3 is CASSYRKGGHTEAFF. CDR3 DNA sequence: TGTGCCAGCAGTTACCGGAAGGGGGGGCACACTGAAGCTTTCTTT.

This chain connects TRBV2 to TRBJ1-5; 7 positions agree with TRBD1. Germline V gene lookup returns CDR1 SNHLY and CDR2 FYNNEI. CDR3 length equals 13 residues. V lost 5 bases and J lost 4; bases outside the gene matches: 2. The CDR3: CASSRDSNQPQHF. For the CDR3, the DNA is TGTGCCAGCAGTCGGGACAGTAATCAGCCCCAGCATTTT.

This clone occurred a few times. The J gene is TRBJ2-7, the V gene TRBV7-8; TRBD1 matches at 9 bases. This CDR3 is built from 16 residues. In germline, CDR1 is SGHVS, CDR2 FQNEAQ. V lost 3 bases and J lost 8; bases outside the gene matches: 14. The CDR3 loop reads CASSFADLGTGTKQYF. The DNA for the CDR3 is TGTGCCAGCAGCTTTGCGGACCTCGGGACAGGGACGAAGCAGTACTTC.

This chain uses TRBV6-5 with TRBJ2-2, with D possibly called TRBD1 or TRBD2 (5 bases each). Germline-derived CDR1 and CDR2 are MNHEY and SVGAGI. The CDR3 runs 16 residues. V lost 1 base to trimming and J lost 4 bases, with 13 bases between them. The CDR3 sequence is CASSYFGGVVTGELFF. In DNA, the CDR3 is TGTGCCAGCAGTTACTTTGGGGGAGTGGTCACCGGGGAGCTGTTTTTT.

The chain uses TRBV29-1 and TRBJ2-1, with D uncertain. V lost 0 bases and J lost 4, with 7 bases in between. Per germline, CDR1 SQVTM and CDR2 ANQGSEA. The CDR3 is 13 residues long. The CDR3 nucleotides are TGCAGCGTTGAAGATAGTTCTTACAATGAGCAGTTCTTC. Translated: CSVEDSSYNEQFF.

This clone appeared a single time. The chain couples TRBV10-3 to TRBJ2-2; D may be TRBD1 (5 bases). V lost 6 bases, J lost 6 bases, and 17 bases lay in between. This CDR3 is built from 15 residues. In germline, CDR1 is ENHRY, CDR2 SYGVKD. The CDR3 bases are TGTGCCATCAGCGCCGGGCAGGGTACCGCCGGGGAGCTGTTTTTT. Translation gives CAISAGQGTAGELFF.

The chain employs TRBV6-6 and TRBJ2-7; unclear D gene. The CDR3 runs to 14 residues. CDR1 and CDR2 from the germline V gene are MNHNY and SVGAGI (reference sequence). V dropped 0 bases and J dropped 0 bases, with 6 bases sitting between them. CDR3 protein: CASSYSSSSYEQYF. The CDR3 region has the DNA TGTGCCAGCAGTTACTCGTCGAGCTCCTACGAGCAGTACTTC.

CDR3 sequence: CASSYSLQALTEAFF. The CDR3 DNA sequence: TGTGCCAGCAGTTACTCTTTGCAGGCCCTCACTGAAGCTTTCTTT. This chain joins TRBV6-6 and TRBJ1-1, with D unclear. Germline-derived CDR1 and CDR2 are MNHNY and SVGAGI (reference sequence). Between the trimmed V and J ends, which lost 0 bases and 4 bases, there was a span of 12 bases. CDR3 length equals 15 residues.

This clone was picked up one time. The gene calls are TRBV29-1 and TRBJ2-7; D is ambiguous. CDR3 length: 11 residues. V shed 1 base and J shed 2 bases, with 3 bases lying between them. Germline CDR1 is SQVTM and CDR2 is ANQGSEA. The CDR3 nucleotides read TGCAGCGTTGAAGTCGCCTACGAGCAGTACTTC. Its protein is CSVEVAYEQYF.